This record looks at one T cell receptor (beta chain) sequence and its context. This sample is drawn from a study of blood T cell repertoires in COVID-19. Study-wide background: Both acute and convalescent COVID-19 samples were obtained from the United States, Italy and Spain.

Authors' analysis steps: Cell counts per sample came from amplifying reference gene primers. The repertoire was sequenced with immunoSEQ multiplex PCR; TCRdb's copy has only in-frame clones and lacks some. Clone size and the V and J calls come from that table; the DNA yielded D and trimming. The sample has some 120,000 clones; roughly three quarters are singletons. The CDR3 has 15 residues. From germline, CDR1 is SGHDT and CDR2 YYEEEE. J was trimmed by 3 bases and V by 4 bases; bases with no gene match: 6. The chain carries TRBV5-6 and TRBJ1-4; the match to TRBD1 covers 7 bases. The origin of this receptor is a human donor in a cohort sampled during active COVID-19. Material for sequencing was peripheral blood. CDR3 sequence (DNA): TGTGCCAGCAGCCATGGGGGGACAGCTAATGAAAAACTGTTTTTT. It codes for CASSHGGTANEKLFF. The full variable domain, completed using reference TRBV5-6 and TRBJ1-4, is DAGVTQSPTHLIKTRGQQVTLRCSPKSGHDTVSWYQQALGQGPQFIFQYYEEEERQRGNFPDRFSGHQFPNYSSELNVNALLLGDSALYLCASSHGGTANEKLFFGSGTQLSVL.